These T cell receptor beta chains were read from a single sample in a study of OX40 agonist ivuxolimab in advanced cancers. Data came from immunoSEQ multiplex PCR; TCRdb stores just in-frame clones and leaves some out. The sample has 80,000 or so clones, around four fifths seen once. Source: CD4+ or CD8+ T cells sorted from blood, taken in a trial of the OX40 agonist ivuxolimab. These receptors all come from an adult with an advanced solid tumor such as melanoma, head and neck, liver or kidney cancer. Each CDR3 is given with its conserved first and last residue. A D gene is named only where the DNA matches it firmly. Clone size, where shown, is once, few, many, or a class for clones that have expanded.

V gene,J gene,D gene,clone size,CDR3 DNA,CDR3 protein
TRBV28,TRBJ1-4,-,-,TGTGCCTCGGACGGGGCCGCGAATGAAAAACTGTTTTTT,CASDGAANEKLFF
TRBV7-6,TRBJ2-2,-,-,TGTGCCAGTAAGCCGGGCCCCAACACCGGGGAGCTGTTTTTT,CASKPGPNTGELFF
TRBV7-6,TRBJ2-1,-,-,TGTGCCAGCAGCGTACTAGTGGCCCCTTACAATGAGCAGTTCTTC,CASSVLVAPYNEQFF
TRBV6-1,TRBJ2-7,-,few,TGTGCCAGCAGCCAACGGCCGGGGTCGAACTACGAGCAGTACTTC,CASSQRPGSNYEQYF
TRBV5-4,TRBJ1-1,-,few,TGTGCCAGCAGCTTGGACAGGAGCGAAGCTTTCTTT,CASSLDRSEAFF
TRBV18,TRBJ2-3,TRBD2,-,TGTGCCAGCTCCCGGACTAGCGGGAGGGGCACAGATACGCAGTATTTT,CASSRTSGRGTDTQYF
TRBV6-6,TRBJ2-3,-,-,TGTGCCAGCAGTCCCCCCGGGGCAGATACGCAGTATTTT,CASSPPGADTQYF
TRBV6-6,TRBJ1-2,-,-,TGTGCCAGCAATGAACAGGGATGGGCTAACTATGGCTACACCTTC,CASNEQGWANYGYTF
TRBV7-2,TRBJ2-5,-,-,TGTGCCAGCAGCCCCCGGAGCTCTGTGGAGACCCAGTACTTC,CASSPRSSVETQYF
TRBV7-8,TRBJ2-1,TRBD1,-,TGTGCCAGCAGCTTACCTAGGGGGCTAACTAGCTGGACAGGGAATGAGCAGTTCTTC,CASSLPRGLTSWTGNEQFF
TRBV12-1,TRBJ2-3,-,-,TGTGCCAGCCGGGGGGGGGCAGATACGCAGTATTTT,CASRGGADTQYF
TRBV4-3,TRBJ1-2,-,-,TGCGCCAGCAGCCAAGAAACGGGGCAGAACCTCTTCTCTTACACCTTC,CASSQETGQNLFSYTF
TRBV11-2,TRBJ2-7,TRBD1,-,TGTGCCAGCAGCTTAGATCAAGCAGGGGGCTTTGACGAGCAGTACTTC,CASSLDQAGGFDEQYF
TRBV5-8,TRBJ1-5,-,-,TGTGCCAGCAGAAGTAGGGATAGGGATCAGCCCCAGCATTTT,CASRSRDRDQPQHF
TRBV4-1,TRBJ2-5,-,-,TGCGCCAGCAGCTCCAATAGTGAAGGGGGGGTAGAGACCCAGTACTTC,CASSSNSEGGVETQYF
TRBV6-1,TRBJ1-1,-,-,TGTGCCAGCAGGGTTACTGGGGGATTGGAAGCTTTCTTT,CASRVTGGLEAFF
TRBV28,TRBJ1-6,TRBD1,-,TGTGCCAGCAGTTTATATGCCCCGGGACAGCCTACAAGCTCCTATAATTCACCCCTCCACTTT,CASSLYAPGQPTSSYNSPLHF
TRBV6-5,TRBJ2-2,-,-,TGTGCCAGCAGGAAGACAAGGGGCCGCACCGGGGAGCTGTTTTTT,CASRKTRGRTGELFF
TRBV5-4,TRBJ2-7,TRBD2,-,TGTGCCAGCAGCTCGACTAGCGTCTCCTACGAGCAGTACTTC,CASSSTSVSYEQYF
TRBV4-3,TRBJ2-7,-,few,TGCGCCAGCAGCCAAGGGTACAGCACGGCCTACGAGCAGTACTTC,CASSQGYSTAYEQYF
TRBV7-2,TRBJ2-2,-,-,TGTGCCAGTAGATGGGTAACAGGGAACACCGGGGAGCTGTTTTTT,CASRWVTGNTGELFF
TRBV7-9,TRBJ2-3,TRBD1,-,TGTGCCAGCAGCTTAGACGCCGGGACAGGGGGCTGGGATACGCAGTATTTT,CASSLDAGTGGWDTQYF
TRBV11-3,TRBJ2-5,TRBD2,-,TGTGCCAGCAGCTTACGGACTAGCGGGAGGGCCGAAGAGACCCAGTACTTC,CASSLRTSGRAEETQYF
TRBV25-1,TRBJ2-7,TRBD2,-,TGTGCCAGTGCTTTCGCGGGGACTAGAAACTACGAGCAGTACTTC,CASAFAGTRNYEQYF
TRBV7-2,TRBJ1-2,-,-,TGTGCCAGCAGCTTAGCCCAAGGAGGCTACACCTTC,CASSLAQGGYTF
TRBV5-8,TRBJ1-3,TRBD1,-,TGTGCCAGCAGCTTGGGGGACAGGGTCGGTGGAAACACCATATATTTT,CASSLGDRVGGNTIYF
TRBV19,TRBJ2-7,-,-,TGTGCCAGTAGCTCGACAGCCTTCTACGAGCAGTACTTC,CASSSTAFYEQYF
TRBV30,TRBJ1-5,-,-,TGTGCCTGGAGGGCAGGACATCATAGCAATCAGCCCCAGCATTTT,CAWRAGHHSNQPQHF
TRBV27,TRBJ2-1,TRBD1,-,TGTGCCAGCAGTTCGACAGGGTATTCCTACAATGAGCAGTTCTTC,CASSSTGYSYNEQFF
TRBV7-9,TRBJ1-2,-,-,TGTGCCAGCAGCTTAGGCGAGGGGGTCGGTGGCTACACCTTC,CASSLGEGVGGYTF
TRBV25-1,TRBJ1-6,TRBD1,-,TGTGCCAGCAGTGACCCAGGACAGGGAGGATGGCATTCACCCCTCCACTTT,CASSDPGQGGWHSPLHF
TRBV7-2,TRBJ1-1,-,-,TGTGCCAGCAACTCCCCCGCTTCTTTCGTTAGAATGAACACTGAAGCTTTCTTT,CASNSPASFVRMNTEAFF
TRBV27,TRBJ2-5,-,-,TGTGCCAGCAGTTTAAGGGGGGAAGAGACCCAGTACTTC,CASSLRGEETQYF
TRBV7-9,TRBJ2-3,-,-,TGTGCCAGCAGCTTAGGACCGCGGCGTCGTCTTACAGATACGCAGTATTTT,CASSLGPRRRLTDTQYF
TRBV10-2,TRBJ1-4,-,-,TGCGCCAGCAGTGAGGGTTACGACGTCGGGAGCAATGAAAAACTGTTTTTT,CASSEGYDVGSNEKLFF
TRBV11-2,TRBJ2-6,-,once,TGTGCCAGCAGCCGGAAGTGGTTCTCTGGGGCCAACGTCCTGACTTTC,CASSRKWFSGANVLTF
TRBV18,TRBJ2-2,TRBD1,-,TGTGCCAGCTCACCTAACAGGGGGTCCGGGGAGCTGTTTTTT,CASSPNRGSGELFF
TRBV4-1,TRBJ2-3,TRBD2,-,TGCGCCAGCAGCCAAGTAATCTCTAGCGGGAGCGATACGCAGTATTTT,CASSQVISSGSDTQYF
TRBV21-1,TRBJ1-2,-,-,TGTGCCAGCAGCAAAGGAAGACAGGGGGCGCCTAACTATGGCTACACCTTC,CASSKGRQGAPNYGYTF
TRBV19,TRBJ1-6,-,few,TGTGCCAGTAGTGCCTCGTCGGGGGATTCACCCCTCCACTTT,CASSASSGDSPLHF
TRBV5-1,TRBJ1-1,TRBD1,-,TGCGCCAGCAGCCAACGATGGGACAGGGCCAACACTGAAGCTTTCTTT,CASSQRWDRANTEAFF